The 20 T cell receptor beta chains listed next were all sequenced from one sample in a study of blood T cell repertoires in COVID-19. The repertoire was sequenced with immunoSEQ multiplex PCR; TCRdb's copy has only in-frame clones and lacks some. The repertoire holds some 160,000 clones, with 80% as singletons. Specimen: PBMCs or T cells enriched from blood (not recorded which). The receptors shown here come from a woman aged 60-70 years who had recovered from COVID-19.

V and J are TRBV12-5 and TRBJ2-5, with 8 bases lining up with TRBD2. Unmatched junction bases numbered 13, after V lost 5 bases and J lost 2 bases. CDR1 is LGHNT and CDR2 is FRNRAP in the germline V gene. This CDR3 is 17 amino acids long. Here the CDR3 DNA reads TGTGCTAGTGGTCCCCGGGAGGGGCTAATGGGACAAGAGACCCAGTACTTC. This codes for CASGPREGLMGQETQYF. Based on the CDR3 plus reference TRBV12-5 and TRBJ2-5, the full variable domain is DARVTQTPRHKVTEMGQEVTMRCQPILGHNTVFWYRQTMMQGLELLAYFRNRAPLDDSGMPKDRFSAEMPDATLATLKIQPSEPRDSAVYFCASGPREGLMGQETQYFGPGTRLLVL.

The chain combines TRBV15 with TRBJ1-4; the D gene is possibly TRBD1 (5 bases). The germline gives CDR1 LNHNV, CDR2 YYDKDF (reference sequence). This CDR3 region has 14 residues. Trimming shortened V by 1 base and J by 6 bases, and 9 bases separated the two germline ends. For the CDR3, the DNA is TGTGCCACCAGCAGAGGAACAGGAGATGAAAAACTGTTTTTT. It encodes CATSRGTGDEKLFF.

Points on this clone: Other DNA sequences in this specimen translate into the identical CDR3. The CDR3 reads CASSLRGQETQYF. The CDR3 DNA reads as TGTGCCAGCAGCTTACGGGGGCAAGAGACCCAGTACTTC. The chain has TRBV5-4 and TRBJ2-5; possible D gene TRBD2, 6 bases. CDR3 length: 13 amino acids. Deletions cut 2 bases from V and 2 bases from J, with 7 bases between. Germline CDR1 is SGHNT and CDR2 is YYREEE (reference sequence).

The J gene is TRBJ1-5, the V gene TRBV2; D is possibly TRBD1 (6 bases). CDR1 and CDR2 (germline): SNHLY, FYNNEI. The CDR3 is 14 amino acids. Trimming left V 6 bases short and J 5 bases short, with 14 bases between. CDR3 sequence reads: CASRNNRDYQPQHF. The CDR3 coding sequence is TGTGCCAGCAGAAACAACAGGGATTATCAGCCCCAGCATTTT. Variable domain in full (rest from reference TRBV2 and TRBJ1-5): EPEVTQTPSHQVTQMGQEVILRCVPISNHLYFYWYRQILGQKVEFLVSFYNNEISEKSEIFDDQFSVERPDGSNFTLKIRSTKLEDSAMYFCASRNNRDYQPQHFGDGTRLSIL.

The chain recombines TRBV7-9 with TRBJ1-1, with D perhaps matching TRBD1 (5 bases). This CDR3 spans 15 amino acids. Trimming left V 5 bases short and J 4 bases short, with 17 bases between. Germline V gives CDR1 SEHNR, CDR2 FQNEAQ (reference sequence). The CDR3 here is CASSLLSTGTTEAFF. As DNA, the CDR3 is TGTGCCAGCAGCCTCCTTTCAACAGGAACCACTGAAGCTTTCTTT.

This clone has just one count. The CDR3 DNA reads TGTGCCACAACCGGGACAGGGGGCCTTAACTATGGCTACACCTTC. It yields the protein CATTGTGGLNYGYTF. The V gene is TRBV6-5, the J gene TRBJ1-2; 12 bases align to TRBD1. J gave up 1 base and V 10 bases, and 7 bases lay outside the gene matches. Per germline, CDR1 MNHEY and CDR2 SVGAGI. CDR3 length: 15 residues.

This chain links TRBV5-6 with TRBJ1-2, with TRBD1 identical over 9 bases. The V and J ends lost 4 bases and 3 bases, in that order; junction bases with no gene match: 10. This CDR3 spans 16 amino acids. Germline V lookup: CDR1 SGHDT, CDR2 YYEEEE. The CDR3 loop is CASSPLRTGVDYGYTF. The CDR3 nucleotides are TGTGCCAGCAGCCCCCTAAGGACAGGGGTAGACTATGGCTACACCTTC.

DNA for the CDR3: TGCGCCAGCAGCTCGGGGTTCATCACAGGGCAAGAGACCCAGTACTTC. Translating it yields CASSSGFITGQETQYF. The gene calls are TRBV5-1 and TRBJ2-5; D possibly corresponds to TRBD1 (6 bases). The CDR3 has 16 residues. The germline V gene has CDR1 SGHRS and CDR2 YFSETQ. V lost 3 bases to trimming and J lost 2 bases, with 17 bases between them.

The rearrangement joins TRBV5-4 to TRBJ2-5; no reliable D call. Germline V lookup: CDR1 SGHNT, CDR2 YYREEE (reference sequence). The germline V and J ends were trimmed by 1 base and 3 bases, with 10 bases remaining between them. This CDR3 comprises 14 residues. The CDR3 sequence: CASSLSAAEETQYF. As DNA, the CDR3 is TGTGCCAGCAGCTTGTCCGCGGCGGAAGAGACCCAGTACTTC.

This sequence joins TRBV19 and TRBJ2-7, with TRBD2 matching 8 bases. The germline V gene has CDR1 LNHDA and CDR2 SQIVND (reference sequence). The CDR3 spans 14 residues. V lost 5 bases and J lost 1; bases outside the gene matches: 4. The CDR3 nucleotides read TGTGCCAGTAGTCGGGGGGGGGAATCCTACGAGCAGTACTTC. This translates into CASSRGGESYEQYF.

V gene TRBV19 combines with J gene TRBJ1-1, with D perhaps TRBD1 (6 bases). Trimming left V 3 bases short and J 6 bases short, with 26 bases between. This CDR3 is built from 18 residues. In germline, CDR1 is LNHDA, CDR2 SQIVND (reference sequence). Here the CDR3 reads CASSISPPTGLGSAEAFF. The CDR3 DNA reads TGTGCCAGTAGTATTTCCCCCCCTACAGGGTTGGGATCCGCTGAAGCTTTCTTT. The full variable domain, in which reference TRBV19 and TRBJ1-1 provide the parts outside the CDR3, is DGGITQSPKYLFRKEGQNVTLSCEQNLNHDAMYWYRQDPGQGLRLIYYSQIVNDFQKGDIAEGYSVSREKKESFPLTVTSAQKNPTAFYLCASSISPPTGLGSAEAFFGQGTRLTVV.

This clone was found a few times. The CDR3 sequence is CASSPVWSDTIYF. Here the CDR3 DNA reads TGCGCCAGCAGCCCCGTCTGGTCGGACACCATATATTTT. The chain links TRBV4-1 to TRBJ1-3; D gene ambiguous. The germline gives CDR1 MGHRA, CDR2 YSYEKL. The CDR3 is 13 residues long. V gave up 4 bases and J gave up 8 bases, with 12 bases separating them.

The chain has TRBV6-5 and TRBJ1-2; weak D call: TRBD1 (6 bases). The CDR3 is 13 residues long. The V gene's germline CDR1 is MNHEY and CDR2 SVGAGI. With 6 bases removed from V and 10 bases from J, the gap between germline ends came to 18 bases. CDR3 residues: CASRSPSGQHYTF. CDR3 nucleotides: TGTGCCAGCAGATCCCCCAGCGGACAGCACTACACCTTC.

The chain joins TRBV6-5 to TRBJ2-1, with 7 bases matching TRBD2. Losses at the gene ends were 2 bases for V and 0 bases for J; bases not matched to a gene: 4. This CDR3 is 16 amino acids long. Germline CDR1 is MNHEY and CDR2 is SVGAGI. The CDR3 loop is CASSYGRGNSYNEQFF. In nucleotides, the CDR3 is TGTGCCAGCAGTTACGGGCGGGGGAACTCCTACAATGAGCAGTTCTTC.

The count of this clone is one. The chain carries TRBV2 and TRBJ2-6, with 7 bases lining up with TRBD1. The V gene's germline CDR1 is SNHLY and CDR2 FYNNEI. V lost 7 bases to trimming and J lost 2 bases; unmatched junction nucleotides: 2. The CDR3 loop spans 14 amino acids. Here the CDR3 DNA reads TGTGCCAGCAACAGGGGAGCTGGGGCCAACGTCCTGACTTTC. This translates into CASNRGAGANVLTF.

This clone has just one count. The chain uses TRBV9 and TRBJ2-5, with TRBD2 matching 8 bases. Unmatched junction bases numbered 2, after V lost 3 bases and J lost 4 bases. In germline, CDR1 is SGDLS, CDR2 YYNGEE. This CDR3 has 13 residues. The CDR3: CASSAGGAETQYF. CDR3 in DNA: TGTGCCAGCAGCGCGGGGGGGGCAGAGACCCAGTACTTC. Full variable domain (outside the CDR3, taken from reference TRBV9 and TRBJ2-5): DSGVTQTPKHLITATGQRVTLRCSPRSGDLSVYWYQQSLDQGLQFLIQYYNGEERAKGNILERFSAQQFPDLHSELNLSSLELGDSALYFCASSAGGAETQYFGPGTRLLVL.

The gene calls are TRBV4-1 and TRBJ2-4, with D possibly TRBD2 on 5 matching bases. Germline values: CDR1 MGHRA, CDR2 YSYEKL. Trimming removed 1 base at V and 1 base at J, with 11 bases between. CDR3 length: 16 residues. CDR3 DNA: TGCGCCAGCAGCCAAGCCGGGGTGTTCGCCAAAAACATTCAGTACTTC. Translating gives CASSQAGVFAKNIQYF.

The chain links TRBV18 to TRBJ2-5; perhaps TRBD1 as D (6 bases). Per germline, CDR1 KGHSH and CDR2 LQKENI. This CDR3 has 16 residues. V was shortened by 3 bases and J by 2 bases, with 16 bases between the two germline ends. This CDR3 reads CASSPQSPGTQETQYF. The CDR3 coding sequence is TGTGCCAGCTCACCGCAATCGCCCGGGACACAAGAGACCCAGTACTTC.

The rearrangement uses TRBV24-1 and TRBJ1-2, with TRBD1 matching over 8 bases. This CDR3 spans 14 amino acids. Germline loops: CDR1 KGHDR, CDR2 SFDVKD. Trimming at V came to 4 bases and at J to 6 bases, leaving 6 bases not matched to a gene. CDR3 amino acids: CATSERTGSNGYTF. CDR3 sequence (DNA): TGTGCCACCAGTGAACGGACAGGGAGCAATGGCTACACCTTC.

The chain has TRBV7-3 and TRBJ2-2; 7 nucleotides line up with TRBD1. CDR1 is SGHTA and CDR2 is FQGTGA in the germline V gene. After removal of 3 bases from V and 5 bases from J, the junction contained 3 bases not matched to a gene. This CDR3 has 14 residues. The CDR3 region is CASSFDRETGELFF. The CDR3 DNA reads TGTGCCAGCAGCTTCGACAGGGAAACCGGGGAGCTGTTTTTT.